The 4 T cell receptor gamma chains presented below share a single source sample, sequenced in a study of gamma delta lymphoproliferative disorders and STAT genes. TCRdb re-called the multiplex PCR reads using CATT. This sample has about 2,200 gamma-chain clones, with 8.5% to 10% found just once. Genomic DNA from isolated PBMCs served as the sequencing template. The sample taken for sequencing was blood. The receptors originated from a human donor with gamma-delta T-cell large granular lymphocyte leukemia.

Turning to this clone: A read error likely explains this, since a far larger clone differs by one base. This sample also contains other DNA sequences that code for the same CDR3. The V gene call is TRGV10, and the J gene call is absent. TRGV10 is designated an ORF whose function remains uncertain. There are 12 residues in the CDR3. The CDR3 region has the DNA TGTGCTGCGTGGGCTAAGTCGGATAAGAAACTCTTC. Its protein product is CAAWAKSDKKLF.

In nucleotides, the CDR3 is TGTGCTGCGTGGGATGCTCCATCGGGATATAAGAAACTCTTT. The encoded protein is CAAWDAPSGYKKLF. V and J are TRGV10 and TRGJ1 or TRGJ2. TCRdb leaves out the J gene; it was filled in here by matching the DNA to germline. TRGV10 is recorded as an ORF, its role being uncertain. The CDR3 extends over 14 amino acids. V was pared by 8 bases and J by 7 bases, with 15 bases of the junction left unmatched.

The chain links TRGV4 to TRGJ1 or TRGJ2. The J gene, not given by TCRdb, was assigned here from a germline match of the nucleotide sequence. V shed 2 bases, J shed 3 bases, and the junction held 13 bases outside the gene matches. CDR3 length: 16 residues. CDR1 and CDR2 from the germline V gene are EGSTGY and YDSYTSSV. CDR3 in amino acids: CATWDELLLPYYKKLF. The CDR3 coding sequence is TGTGCCACCTGGGATGAGTTATTATTACCTTATTATAAGAAACTCTTT.

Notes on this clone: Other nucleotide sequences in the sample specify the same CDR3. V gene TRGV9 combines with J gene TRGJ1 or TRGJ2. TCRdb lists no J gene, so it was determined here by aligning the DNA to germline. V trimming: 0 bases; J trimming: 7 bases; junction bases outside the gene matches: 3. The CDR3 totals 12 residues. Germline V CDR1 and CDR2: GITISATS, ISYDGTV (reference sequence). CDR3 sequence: CALWEVRYKKLF. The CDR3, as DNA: TGTGCCTTGTGGGAGGTGCGATATAAGAAACTCTTT.